This T cell receptor (beta chain) was captured in a study of shared T cell receptors in the human thymus. Trimming pared 5 bases from V and 0 bases from J, leaving 20 bases between. The CDR3 is 19 amino acids. CDR1 is SGHTA and CDR2 is FQGNSA in the germline V gene. The assay was immunoSEQ multiplex PCR, and TCRdb's table has in-frame clones only and misses some. The table includes approximately 580,000 clones, more than 75% detected once. This sample also appeared in a second study, on human thymus T cells.

The sample comprised thymocytes. The rearrangement links TRBV7-2 to TRBJ1-6, with D tentatively TRBD1 (5 bases). The sequence derives from a boy under three years old with a congenital heart defect. The chain's CDR3 is CASSLGALPPSSYNSPLHF. The CDR3 DNA reads as TGTGCCAGCAGCCTAGGGGCCTTACCTCCGAGCTCCTATAATTCACCCCTCCACTTT.